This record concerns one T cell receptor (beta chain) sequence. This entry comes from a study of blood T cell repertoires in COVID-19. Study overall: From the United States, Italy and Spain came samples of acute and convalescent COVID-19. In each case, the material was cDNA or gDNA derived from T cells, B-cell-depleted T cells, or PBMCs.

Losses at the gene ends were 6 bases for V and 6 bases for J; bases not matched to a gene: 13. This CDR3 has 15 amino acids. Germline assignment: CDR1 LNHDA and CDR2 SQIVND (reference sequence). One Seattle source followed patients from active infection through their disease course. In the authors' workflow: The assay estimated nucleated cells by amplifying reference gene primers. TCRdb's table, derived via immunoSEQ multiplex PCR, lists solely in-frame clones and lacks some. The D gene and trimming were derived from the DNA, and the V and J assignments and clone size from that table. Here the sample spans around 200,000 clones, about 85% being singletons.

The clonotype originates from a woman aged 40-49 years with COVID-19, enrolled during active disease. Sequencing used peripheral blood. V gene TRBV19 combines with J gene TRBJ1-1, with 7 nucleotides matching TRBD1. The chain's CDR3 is CASSKSTGQFAEAFF. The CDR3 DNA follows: TGTGCCAGTAGCAAATCGACGGGACAGTTTGCTGAAGCTTTCTTT. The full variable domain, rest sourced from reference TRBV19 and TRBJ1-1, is DGGITQSPKYLFRKEGQNVTLSCEQNLNHDAMYWYRQDPGQGLRLIYYSQIVNDFQKGDIAEGYSVSREKKESFPLTVTSAQKNPTAFYLCASSKSTGQFAEAFFGQGTRLTVV.